This T cell receptor (beta chain) was sequenced in a study of shared clonotypes between healthy human individuals. The CDR3 contains 17 residues. V was shortened by 1 base and J by 0 bases, with 12 bases between the two germline ends. The germline gives CDR1 LNHDA, CDR2 SQIVND (reference sequence). This clone was observed a handful of times. Original handling: Junction-only sequences produced by ImmunoSEQ had no quality scores, so filtering differed. Assay used: immunoSEQ multiplex PCR; TCRdb lists only in-frame clones, some missing. From that table come the V and J calls and clone size; the DNA was used to work out D and trimming. The sample gives approximately 720,000 clones, 60% to 80% of which show up once; about 1.7% is in the top ten.

This chain connects TRBV19 to TRBJ1-4; D gene unclear. The specimen was memory CD4+ T cells sorted from blood. Documented subset: CD45RA-negative fraction. The TCR comes from a woman aged 25 to 39 in good health. The CDR3: CASSIAAEAPTNEKLFF. The DNA for the CDR3 is TGTGCCAGTAGTATAGCGGCCGAGGCACCAACTAATGAAAAACTGTTTTTT.